This TCR beta chain was sequenced for a study of T-cell reconstitution after alpha-beta-depleted transplantation in children. TCRbeta library construction was performed incorporating unique molecular identifiers. TCRdb re-called the PCR reads with MiXCR, one entry per CDR3 protein. The sample has approximately 110,000 distinct CDR3 sequences, 23% seen once. Looked up from germline, CDR1 is ENHRY and CDR2 is SYGVKD. The CDR3 runs 14 residues. V lost 3 bases and J 4 bases, leaving 12 bases between the germline ends. This clonotype was obtained from a male patient between 2 and 15 years old who had a stem cell transplant for chronic granulomatous disease, so the T cells may come from the graft donor. The chain couples TRBV10-3 to TRBJ2-5, with a tentative D call TRBD1 (5 bases). The sample in question was PBMCs, mostly from graft donor cells, obtained 180 days after TCRalphabeta/CD19-depleted stem cell transplant. CDR3 sequence: CAISEILGAETQYF. CDR3 coding DNA: TGTGCCATCAGTGAAATCTTAGGGGCAGAGACCCAGTACTTC.